This passage covers 21 T cell receptor beta chains from one sample sequenced in a study of blood T cells in healthy people across ages. PCR was performed a second time for roughly 7 to 12 cycles using a sample-barcoded 5' primer and a J-beta primer mix. TCRdb reanalysed the 5' RACE reads using MiXCR and keeps one entry per CDR3 protein. There are around 940,000 distinct CDR3 sequences in the sample; 51% occur only once, and around 21% lies in the top ten. Material: blood. Source of these receptors: a woman in her sixties or seventies in good health.

This clonotype turned up a few times. The chain links TRBV12-3 or TRBV12-4 to TRBJ2-1; 11 nucleotides align to TRBD2. With V trimmed by 2 bases and J by 4 bases, 4 bases remained unmatched. This CDR3 contains 16 residues. CDR3 sequence: CASSLLAGGIYNEQFF. As DNA, the CDR3 is TGTGCCAGCAGTTTACTAGCGGGGGGAATTTACAATGAGCAGTTCTTC.

The chain carries TRBV9 and TRBJ1-4; D possibly corresponds to TRBD1 (6 bases). This CDR3 spans 15 amino acids. V was shortened by 4 bases and J by 8 bases, with 18 bases between the two germline ends. Germline-derived CDR1 and CDR2 are SGDLS and YYNGEE. CDR3 amino acids: CASSRSGTMGEKLFF. CDR3 DNA: TGTGCCAGCAGCAGATCCGGGACAATGGGGGAAAAACTGTTTTTT.

This clonotype has just a few counts. The rearrangement joins TRBV4-3 to TRBJ1-2; D is ambiguous. Trimming removed 0 bases at V and 2 bases at J, with 7 bases between. The CDR3 is 14 residues long. CDR1 LGHNA and CDR2 YSLEER come from the germline V gene. The CDR3: CASSQEYRNYGYTF. The CDR3 DNA is TGCGCCAGCAGCCAAGAGTACAGAAACTATGGCTACACCTTC.

The chain carries TRBV7-9 and TRBJ2-1, with 9 bases that match TRBD2. The CDR3 contains 14 residues. Per germline, CDR1 SEHNR and CDR2 FQNEAQ (reference sequence). With V trimmed by 5 bases and J by 6 bases, 5 bases remained unmatched. CDR3 residues: CASSPVSGSNEQFF. CDR3 bases: TGTGCCAGCAGCCCCGTTAGCGGGAGCAATGAGCAGTTCTTC.

This clonotype was counted only a few times. This chain uses TRBV28 with TRBJ1-1; the match to TRBD1 covers 8 bases. V shed 5 bases, J shed 5 bases, and the junction held 13 bases outside the gene matches. CDR1 and CDR2 from the germline V gene are MDHEN and SYDVKM. The CDR3 is 16 amino acids. The chain's CDR3 is CASSPAQGAAGTEAFF. The CDR3 nucleotides are TGTGCCAGCAGTCCCGCCCAGGGGGCTGCGGGAACTGAAGCTTTCTTT.

This clonotype was seen just once. The chain has TRBV21-1 and TRBJ2-5. The end of the DNA aligns better with TRBJ2-7, so the J call may be wrong. TRBV21-1 is shown as a pseudogene. The CDR3 runs to 15 residues. The CDR3 region has the DNA TGTGCCAGCAGCAAAGCGCAGAGGAGTTCCTACGAGCAGTACTTC. As protein: CASSKAQRSSYEQYF.

This clonotype was observed a handful of times. The V gene is TRBV25-1, the J gene TRBJ2-1, with D hard to call. The J call could be wrong; TRBJ2-7 is a better fit for the DNA end. Germline V gene sequence: CDR1 MGHDK, CDR2 SYGVNS. This CDR3 comprises 12 residues. The CDR3 loop reads CASSAPLHEQYF. The CDR3 DNA follows: TGTGCCAGCAGTGCCCCGCTACACGAGCAGTACTTC.

This clonotype has a handful of counts. The V gene is TRBV4-3, the J gene TRBJ2-3; no definite D call. Between the trimmed V and J ends, which lost 1 base and 2 bases, there was a span of 10 bases. The CDR3 covers 15 residues. Germline-derived CDR1 and CDR2 are LGHNA and YSLEER. The CDR3 loop is CASSQGWDHTDTQYF. The CDR3 DNA follows: TGCGCCAGCAGCCAAGGGTGGGATCACACAGATACGCAGTATTTT.

This clonotype appeared a few times. The chain recombines TRBV4-2 with TRBJ2-5; a possible D gene is TRBD1 (6 bases). The CDR3 covers 16 residues. CDR1 is LGHNA and CDR2 is YNFKEQ in the germline V gene. The germline V and J ends were trimmed by 0 bases and 2 bases, with 13 bases remaining between them. The CDR3 region is CASSQEVTGRQETQYF. The CDR3 nucleotides are TGTGCCAGCAGCCAAGAGGTGACAGGACGACAAGAGACCCAGTACTTC.

The rearrangement uses TRBV5-1 and TRBJ2-1, with a weak D call TRBD2 (7 bases). CDR1 SGHRS and CDR2 YFSETQ come from the germline V gene. The CDR3 has 17 amino acids. Trimming stripped 1 base from V and 2 bases from J, with 16 bases between. The CDR3, as DNA: TGCGCCAGCAGCTTGTGGGGAGGGACACCCACCTACAATGAGCAGTTCTTC. This sequence encodes CASSLWGGTPTYNEQFF.

This clonotype turned up a few times. This chain uses TRBV20-1 with TRBJ2-5, with 7 bases identical to TRBD1. Germline trimming cut 3 bases from V and 4 bases from J; bases unmatched to any gene: 8. CDR1 is DFQATT, CDR2 SNEGSKA, per germline (reference sequence). The CDR3 extends over 14 amino acids. CDR3 DNA: TGCAGTGCTAGCCCCGGGACAGATGTAGAGACCCAGTACTTC. Amino acids: CSASPGTDVETQYF.

V gene TRBV6-6 combines with J gene TRBJ2-4; D ambiguous. The J call may be mistaken, given a closer DNA end match to TRBJ2-7. Per the germline V gene, CDR1 is MNHNY and CDR2 is SVGAGI (reference sequence). The CDR3 extends over 13 amino acids. Here the CDR3 reads CASSYDIYYEQYF. DNA of the CDR3: TGTGCCAGCAGTTACGACATCTACTACGAGCAGTACTTC.

The V and J genes are TRBV20-1 and TRBJ2-7; tentative D call: TRBD2 (6 bases). TRBJ2-5 explains the end of the DNA better; the J call may be wrong. The V gene's germline CDR1 is DFQATT and CDR2 SNEGSKA (reference sequence). The CDR3 loop spans 12 amino acids. The CDR3 coding sequence is TGCAGTCCCGGACTCGGGGGAGAGACCCAGTACTTC. This gives the protein CSPGLGGETQYF.

The chain couples TRBV20-1 to TRBJ2-1; 12 bases fit TRBD2. The J call is uncertain, as TRBJ2-7 better fits the DNA end. The CDR3 is made up of 14 amino acids. The germline V gene encodes CDR1 DFQATT and CDR2 SNEGSKA (reference sequence). The DNA for the CDR3 is TGCAGTCGGACTAGCGGGGCCTCCTACAATGAGCAGTACTTC. Translated: CSRTSGASYNEQYF.

CDR3 residues: CASSSPSDGTSGEQYF. The CDR3 DNA sequence: TGTGCCAGCAGTTCCCCGTCGGACGGTACCTCTGGGGAGCAGTACTTC. The genes are TRBV6-5 and TRBJ2-5; TRBD2 is a possible D gene (5 bases). V dropped 4 bases and J dropped 11 bases, with 26 bases sitting between them. CDR1 and CDR2 (germline): MNHEY, SVGAGI. The length of the CDR3 is 16 residues.

The J gene is TRBJ1-5, the V gene TRBV10-3, with D hard to call. Deletions cut 3 bases from V and 6 bases from J, with 9 bases between. This CDR3 has 13 amino acids. From germline, CDR1 is ENHRY and CDR2 SYGVKD. CDR3 sequence: CAISELVPQPQHF. The DNA for the CDR3 is TGTGCCATCAGTGAATTGGTACCTCAGCCCCAGCATTTT.

Regarding this clonotype: One end of the junction is discordant with germline, which a read error may explain. The CDR3 loop is CASSEGGGFSNQPQHF. DNA for the CDR3: TGTGCCAGCAGCGAAGGCGGGGGATTTAGCAATCAGCCCCAGCATTTT. This chain uses TRBV6-1 with TRBJ1-5; maybe TRBD1 (5 bases). CDR1 MNHNS and CDR2 SASEGT come from the germline V gene. CDR3 length equals 16 residues.

The rearrangement uses TRBV12-3 or TRBV12-4 and TRBJ2-7; either TRBD1 or TRBD2 may supply D (6 bases each). Trimming took 1 base from V and 4 from J, leaving 14 bases between them. The CDR3 is 15 residues long. Here the CDR3 reads CASSLGSGGGYEQYF. CDR3 DNA: TGTGCCAGCAGTTTAGGTTCCGGGGGCGGGTACGAGCAGTACTTC.

The table lists this clonotype with a few counts. The chain couples TRBV28 to TRBJ2-6; no clear D gene. Between the trimmed V and J ends, which lost 7 bases and 0 bases, there was a span of 16 bases. This CDR3 has 17 amino acids. Germline lookup yields CDR1 MDHEN and CDR2 SYDVKM. The DNA of the CDR3 is TGTGCCAGCATGGTGGGGTTTACCAGCTCTGGGGCCAACGTCCTGACTTTC. Translating it yields CASMVGFTSSGANVLTF.

This chain connects TRBV20-1 to TRBJ2-3, with D unclear. Germline-derived CDR1 and CDR2 are DFQATT and SNEGSKA (reference sequence). The CDR3 extends over 13 amino acids. Trimming removed 3 bases from V and 6 bases from J, with 13 bases in between. DNA of the CDR3: TGCAGTGCTAGTCTGTCCTTCGGGGATACGCAGTATTTT. This codes for CSASLSFGDTQYF.

The chain is built from TRBV6-1 and TRBJ1-1; D gene ambiguous. This CDR3 is built from 14 residues. Germline-derived CDR1 and CDR2 are MNHNS and SASEGT. Trimming stripped 4 bases from V and 0 bases from J, with 9 bases between. This CDR3 is CASSAYEMNTEAFF. DNA for the CDR3: TGTGCCAGCAGTGCGTACGAAATGAACACTGAAGCTTTCTTT.